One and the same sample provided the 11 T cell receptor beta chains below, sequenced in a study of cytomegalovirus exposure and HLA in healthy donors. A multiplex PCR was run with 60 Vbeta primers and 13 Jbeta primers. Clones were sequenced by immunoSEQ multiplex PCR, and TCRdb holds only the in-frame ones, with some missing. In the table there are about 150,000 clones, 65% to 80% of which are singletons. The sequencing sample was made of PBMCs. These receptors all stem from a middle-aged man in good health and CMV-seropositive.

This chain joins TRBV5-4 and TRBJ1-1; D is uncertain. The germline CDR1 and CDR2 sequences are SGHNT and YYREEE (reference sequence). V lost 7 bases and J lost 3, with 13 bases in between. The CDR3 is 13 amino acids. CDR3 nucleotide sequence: TGTGCCAGCTCCCAAGCAATGGACACTGAAGCTTTCTTT. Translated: CASSQAMDTEAFF.

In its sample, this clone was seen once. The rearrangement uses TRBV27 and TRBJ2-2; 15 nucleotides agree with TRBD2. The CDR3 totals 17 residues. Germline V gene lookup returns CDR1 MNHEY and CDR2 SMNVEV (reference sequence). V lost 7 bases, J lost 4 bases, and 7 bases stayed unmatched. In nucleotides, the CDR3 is TGTGCCAGCAAAAGGACTAGCGGGAGGGCGAGCACCGGGGAGCTGTTTTTT. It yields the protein CASKRTSGRASTGELFF.

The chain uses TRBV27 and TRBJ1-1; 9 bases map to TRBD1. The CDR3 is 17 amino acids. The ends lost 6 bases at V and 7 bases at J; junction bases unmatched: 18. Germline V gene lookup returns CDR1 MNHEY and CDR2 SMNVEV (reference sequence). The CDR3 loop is CASSNRGRLVHLGEAFF. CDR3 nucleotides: TGTGCCAGCAGCAACAGGGGGCGCTTGGTCCATTTGGGTGAAGCTTTCTTT.

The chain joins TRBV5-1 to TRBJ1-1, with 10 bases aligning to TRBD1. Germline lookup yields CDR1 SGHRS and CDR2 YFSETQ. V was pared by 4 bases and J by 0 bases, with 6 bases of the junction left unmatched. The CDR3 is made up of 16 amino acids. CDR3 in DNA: TGCGCCAGCAGCCCCCGACAGGGGGCATTGAACACTGAAGCTTTCTTT. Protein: CASSPRQGALNTEAFF.

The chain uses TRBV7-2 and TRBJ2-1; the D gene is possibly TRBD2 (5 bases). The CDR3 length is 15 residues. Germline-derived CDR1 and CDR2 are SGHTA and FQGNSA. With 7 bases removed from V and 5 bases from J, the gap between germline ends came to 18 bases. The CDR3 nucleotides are TGTGCCAGCACCCTCGGGAAAGTCGAGAACAATGAGCAGTTCTTC. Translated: CASTLGKVENNEQFF.

CDR3 residues: CASRPGQGAGNTIYF. CDR3 sequence (DNA): TGTGCCAGCAGACCTGGACAGGGGGCTGGAAACACCATATATTTT. The V call is TRBV5-4, the J call TRBJ1-3, with 10 positions matching TRBD1. The CDR3 totals 15 residues. Germline V gene lookup returns CDR1 SGHNT and CDR2 YYREEE (reference sequence). V gave up 5 bases and J gave up 2 bases; unmatched junction bases: 4.

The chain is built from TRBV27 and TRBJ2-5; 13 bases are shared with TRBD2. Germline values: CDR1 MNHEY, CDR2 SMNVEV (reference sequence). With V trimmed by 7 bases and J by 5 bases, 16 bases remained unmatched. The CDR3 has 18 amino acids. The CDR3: CASIPLLAGGPTRETQYF. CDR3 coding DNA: TGTGCCAGCATACCGCTACTAGCGGGAGGGCCCACACGGGAGACCCAGTACTTC.

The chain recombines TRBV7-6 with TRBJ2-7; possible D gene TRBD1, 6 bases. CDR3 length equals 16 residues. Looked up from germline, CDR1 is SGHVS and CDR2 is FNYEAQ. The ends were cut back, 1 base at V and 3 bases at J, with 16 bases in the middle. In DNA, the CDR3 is TGTGCCAGCAGCTTAGAGGTTGCAGAAGGGGGCTACGAGCAGTACTTC. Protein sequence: CASSLEVAEGGYEQYF. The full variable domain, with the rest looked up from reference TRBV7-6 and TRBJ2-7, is GAGVSQSPRYKVTKRGQDVALRCDPISGHVSLYWYRQALGQGPEFLTYFNYEAQQDKSGLPNDRFSAERPEGSISTLTIQRTEQRDSAMYRCASSLEVAEGGYEQYFGPGTRLTVT.

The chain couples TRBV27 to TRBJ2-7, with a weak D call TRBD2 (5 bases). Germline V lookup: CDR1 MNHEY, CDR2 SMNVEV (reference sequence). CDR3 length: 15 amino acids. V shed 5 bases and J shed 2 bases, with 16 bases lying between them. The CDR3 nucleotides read TGTGCCAGCAGTCTGATTGCCGGGATTCCCTACGAGCAGTACTTC. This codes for CASSLIAGIPYEQYF.

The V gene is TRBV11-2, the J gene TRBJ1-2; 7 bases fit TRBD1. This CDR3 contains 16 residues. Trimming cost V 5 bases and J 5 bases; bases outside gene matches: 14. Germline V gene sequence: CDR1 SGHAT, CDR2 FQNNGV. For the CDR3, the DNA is TGTGCCAGCAGCCCCCCGACAGGGTGGCTTGGGTATGGCTACACCTTC. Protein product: CASSPPTGWLGYGYTF.

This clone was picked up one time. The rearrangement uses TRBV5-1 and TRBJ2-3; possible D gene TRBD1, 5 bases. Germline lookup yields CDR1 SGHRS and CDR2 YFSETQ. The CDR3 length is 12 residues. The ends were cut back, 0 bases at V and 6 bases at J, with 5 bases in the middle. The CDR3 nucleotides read TGCGCCAGCAGCTTGGAGGGGGATACGCAGTATTTT. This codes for CASSLEGDTQYF.